This is a list of T cell receptor beta chains from one sample in a study of PD-1 blockade in classical Hodgkin lymphoma. The method was immunoSEQ multiplex PCR; TCRdb's version includes in-frame clones alone and lacks a portion of them. The sample gives fewer than 40,000 clones, about nine tenths of which show up once; 1.2% is in the top ten. Specimen: CD4+ T cells from blood. The receptors originated from a human donor with classical Hodgkin lymphoma. The CDR3 runs from the conserved cysteine through the conserved F or W. The order of the fields is J gene, V gene, D gene, clone size, CDR3 DNA, CDR3 protein. A D gene is named only where the DNA matches it firmly. The listing skips clone size in some rows; elsewhere it reads once, few, many or a size class.

TRBJ2-7 TRBV7-2 . . TGTGCCAGCAGCCCAAGACTAGAACGCGAGCAGTACTTC CASSPRLEREQYF
TRBJ2-2 TRBV5-4 . . TGTGCCAGCAGCTTGGACCTAGGGGCCGGGGAGCTGTTTTTT CASSLDLGAGELFF
TRBJ1-1 TRBV28 . . TGTGCCGCAGCCCCCCAGGCTGCGGCGAACACTGAAGCTTTCTTT CAAAPQAAANTEAFF
TRBJ2-2 TRBV7-8 TRBD2 once TGTGCCAGCAGCTTAATCGCGGGAGGGCCCGGCACCGGGGAGCTGTTTTTT CASSLIAGGPGTGELFF
TRBJ1-5 TRBV2 . few TGTGCCAGCAGTGAAGAGGGCTGGGGAGGGGGGCCCCAGCATTTT CASSEEGWGGGPQHF
TRBJ1-2 TRBV27 . . TGTGCCAGCAGTTCACAGGGCCCTTTAACGGGCTACACCTTC CASSSQGPLTGYTF
TRBJ1-1 TRBV10-1 . . TGCGCCAGCAGTGTTGGGGTGGGGACTGAAGCTTTCTTT CASSVGVGTEAFF
TRBJ1-4 TRBV5-4 . . TGTGCCAGCAGCTGGGGGGGCCAGTCGGATGAAAAACTGTTTTTT CASSWGGQSDEKLFF
TRBJ2-5 TRBV7-9 . . TGTGCCAGCAGCTTAGCAGGGACGGAGACCCAGTACTTC CASSLAGTETQYF
TRBJ2-2 TRBV7-3 TRBD2 . TGTGCCAGCAGTTCTAGCGGAAAGAACACCGGGGAGCTGTTTTTT CASSSSGKNTGELFF
TRBJ2-7 TRBV21-1 . . TGTGCCAGGGCTCGGGGGTTGAGCTACGAGCAGTACTTC CARARGLSYEQYF
TRBJ1-1 TRBV9 . . TGTGCCAGCAGCGTAGGGGGGGCCGTGAACACTGAAGCTTTCTTT CASSVGGAVNTEAFF
TRBJ1-4 TRBV2 TRBD1 . TGTGCCAGCAGTGAAGACAGGGGGAATGAAAAACTGTTTTTT CASSEDRGNEKLFF
TRBJ1-6 TRBV2 . once TGTGCCAGCAGTGCAGGGAAGGGACCAGGTTCACCCCTCCACTTT CASSAGKGPGSPLHF
TRBJ1-1 TRBV18 TRBD1 . TGTGCCAGCTCACCCGGACAGGGTGTCACTGAAGCTTTCTTT CASSPGQGVTEAFF
TRBJ1-1 TRBV7-9 . . TGTGCCAGCAGCTTAGCAGGGCCCCTCATGAACACTGAAGCTTTCTTT CASSLAGPLMNTEAFF
TRBJ2-6 TRBV29-1 . once TGCAGCGTTGAAGGGGGGTCTGGGGCCAACGTCCTGACTTTC CSVEGGSGANVLTF
TRBJ1-2 TRBV5-6 TRBD1 . TGTGCCAGCAGCTTGGACAGGGGTGATGGCTACACCTTC CASSLDRGDGYTF
TRBJ2-1 TRBV7-3 TRBD2 . TGTGCCAGCAGCCATAGCGGGAGGGCCGTCTACAATGAGCAGTTCTTC CASSHSGRAVYNEQFF
TRBJ1-5 TRBV7-8 . . TGTGCCAGCAGCCCCGTTCGGAATCAGCCCCAGCATTTT CASSPVRNQPQHF
TRBJ2-2 TRBV19 . . TGTGCCAGTAGTATCGGCAGGGACACCGGGGAGCTGTTTTTT CASSIGRDTGELFF
TRBJ2-3 TRBV19 TRBD2 . TGTGCCAGCGGGGGGAGCGGGAGTGCGTTCGCAGATACGCAGTATTTT CASGGSGSAFADTQYF
TRBJ1-6 TRBV27 . . TGTGCCAGCAGTCCCTGGGTGGGACCTAATTCACCCCTCCACTTT CASSPWVGPNSPLHF
TRBJ2-6 TRBV5-8 . . TGTGCCAGCAGCTTGGCACTCCGGGCCAACGTCCTGACTTTC CASSLALRANVLTF
TRBJ2-1 TRBV5-1 TRBD2 . TGCGCCAGCAGCTTGGATGGCGGGAGGCCCGATCAGTTCTTC CASSLDGGRPDQFF
TRBJ2-7 TRBV6-1 . . TGTGCCAGCAGTGAAATTCAGGGTGTCTCCTACGAGCAGTACTTC CASSEIQGVSYEQYF
TRBJ1-1 TRBV6-1 . . TGTGCCACCGCACAGGGCGTTATTGAAGCTTTCTTT CATAQGVIEAFF
TRBJ2-7 TRBV28 . . TGTGCCAGCAGTTTATGGGGGCCGGGGACCTACGAGCAGTACTTC CASSLWGPGTYEQYF
TRBJ1-4 TRBV27 TRBD1 . TGTGCCAGCAGTTGGTCCCGGGACAGGGCTGAAAAACTGTTTTTT CASSWSRDRAEKLFF
TRBJ1-3 TRBV2 . few TGTGCCAGCAGTGGTGGGCCGAACTACTCTGGAAACACCATATATTTT CASSGGPNYSGNTIYF
TRBJ2-1 TRBV10-3 . . TGTGCCATCAGTGAGTCGAGAGGTGCAAATGAGCAGTTCTTC CAISESRGANEQFF
TRBJ2-1 TRBV28 . . TGTGCCAGCAGTTCCCCCCGGACAGACCACCTATACAGGAATGAGCAGTTCTTC CASSSPRTDHLYRNEQFF
TRBJ2-5 TRBV7-3 TRBD2 once TGTGCCAGCAGCCCTGGGAGGGCGGGAGAGACCCAGTACTTC CASSPGRAGETQYF
TRBJ1-1 TRBV11-2 . . TGTGCCAGCAGCCCTTGGAAGAGTAGGACTGAAGCTTTCTTT CASSPWKSRTEAFF
TRBJ1-2 TRBV10-3 . . TGTGCCACGAATTCCGACGGATCCCCTTCTTATGGCTACACCTTC CATNSDGSPSYGYTF
TRBJ1-2 TRBV9 . . TGTGCCAGCAGCCTAACCGACCGAGTTGGCTACACCTTC CASSLTDRVGYTF
TRBJ1-1 TRBV2 . . TGTGCCAGCAGTGAGAGGGAGGGCTTGGTTAGCACTGAAGCTTTCTTT CASSEREGLVSTEAFF
TRBJ2-7 TRBV19 . . TGTGCCAGTAGTATTGGGTTCCAGAGACCCTACGAGCAGTACTTC CASSIGFQRPYEQYF
TRBJ1-2 TRBV5-4 . . TGTGCCAGCAGCTTGAGAGGGCGCCTTGGCTACACCTTC CASSLRGRLGYTF
TRBJ2-1 TRBV7-2 TRBD2 . TGTGCCAGCAGCTCACCCCTCCGGGGTAGCGGGAAATACAATGAGCAGTTCTTC CASSSPLRGSGKYNEQFF
TRBJ1-2 TRBV11-2 . . TGTGCCAGCAGCCGAGGAGAGAACTATGGCTACACCTTC CASSRGENYGYTF
TRBJ2-5 TRBV28 . once TGTGCCAGCAGTTTCTTAGTCCAAGAGACCCAGTACTTC CASSFLVQETQYF
TRBJ2-5 TRBV5-6 . . TGTGCCAGCAGCTTGGGTAAGACCCAGTACTTC CASSLGKTQYF
TRBJ1-3 TRBV6-1 TRBD1 . TGTGCCAGCAGTGAAACGGACAGGGGGCCTGGAAACACCATATATTTT CASSETDRGPGNTIYF
TRBJ1-1 TRBV6-5 TRBD1 . TGTGCCAGCAGTTACTCCAGGGGGGGCACTGAAGCTTTCTTT CASSYSRGGTEAFF
TRBJ1-2 TRBV7-9 TRBD1 once TGTGCCAGCAGCTTAGCCGGACAGGGGGCGCGGGGCTACACCTTC CASSLAGQGARGYTF
TRBJ2-1 TRBV9 . . TGTGCCAGCAGCGCAAGATTGACTGGCTTGAATGAGCAGTTCTTC CASSARLTGLNEQFF
TRBJ2-2 TRBV15 TRBD1 . TGTGCCACCAGCAGATTACCGGGACAGGGTCTCTCCGGGGAGCTGTTTTTT CATSRLPGQGLSGELFF
TRBJ2-1 TRBV9 TRBD2 . TGTGCCAGCAGCTTTGGGACTAGCGGGGGTAATGAGCAGTTCTTC CASSFGTSGGNEQFF
TRBJ2-1 TRBV20-1 . . TGCAGTGCTAGGGGGGCGGATGAGCAGTTCTTC CSARGADEQFF